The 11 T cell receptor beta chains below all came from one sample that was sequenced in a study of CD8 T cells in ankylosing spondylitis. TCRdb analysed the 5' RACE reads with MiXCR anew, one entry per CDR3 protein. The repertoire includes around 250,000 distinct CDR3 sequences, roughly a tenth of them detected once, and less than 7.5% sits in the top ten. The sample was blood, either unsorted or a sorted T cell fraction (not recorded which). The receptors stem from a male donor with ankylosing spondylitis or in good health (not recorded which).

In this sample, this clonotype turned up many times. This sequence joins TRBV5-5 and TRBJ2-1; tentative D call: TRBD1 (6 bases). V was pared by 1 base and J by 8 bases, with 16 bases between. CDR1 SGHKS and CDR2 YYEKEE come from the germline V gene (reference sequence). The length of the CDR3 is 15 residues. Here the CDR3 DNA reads TGTGCCAGCAGCTTGCACAGGGAATTTATCTATGAGCAGTTCTTC. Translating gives CASSLHREFIYEQFF. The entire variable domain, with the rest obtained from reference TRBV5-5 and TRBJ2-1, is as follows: DAGVTQSPTHLIKTRGQQVTLRCSPISGHKSVSWYQQVLGQGPQFIFQYYEKEERGRGNFPDRFSARQFPNYSSELNVNALLLGDSALYLCASSLHREFIYEQFFGPGTRLTVL.

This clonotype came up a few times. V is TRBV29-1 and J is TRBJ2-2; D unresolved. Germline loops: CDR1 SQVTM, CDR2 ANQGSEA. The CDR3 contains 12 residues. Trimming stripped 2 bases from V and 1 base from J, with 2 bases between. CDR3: CSVEWNTGELFF. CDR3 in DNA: TGCAGCGTTGAATGGAACACCGGGGAGCTGTTTTTT.

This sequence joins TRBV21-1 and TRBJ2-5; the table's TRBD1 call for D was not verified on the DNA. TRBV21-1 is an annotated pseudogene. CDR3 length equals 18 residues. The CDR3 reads CASSPQAVGTRPLETQYF. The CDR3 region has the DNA TGTGCCAGCAGCCCCCAAGCGGTCGGAACTCGCCCCTTGGAGACCCAGTACTTC.

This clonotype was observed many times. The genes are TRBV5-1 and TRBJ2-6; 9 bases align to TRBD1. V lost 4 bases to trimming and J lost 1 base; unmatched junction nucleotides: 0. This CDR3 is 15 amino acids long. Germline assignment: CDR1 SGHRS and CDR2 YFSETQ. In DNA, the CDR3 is TGCGCCAGCAGCGACAGGGGGTCTGGGGCCAACGTCCTGACTTTC. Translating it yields CASSDRGSGANVLTF.

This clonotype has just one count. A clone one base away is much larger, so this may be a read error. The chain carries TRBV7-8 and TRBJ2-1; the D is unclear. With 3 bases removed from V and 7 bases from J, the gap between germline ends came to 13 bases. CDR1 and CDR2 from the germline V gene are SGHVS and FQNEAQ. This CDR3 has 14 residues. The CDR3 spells CASSFRPIENEQFF. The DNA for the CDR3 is TGTGCCAGCAGCTTCCGACCGATTGAGAATGAGCAGTTCTTC. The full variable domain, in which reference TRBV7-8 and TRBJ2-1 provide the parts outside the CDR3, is GAGVSQSPRYKVAKRGQDVALRCDPISGHVSLFWYQQALGQGPEFLTYFQNEAQLDKSGLPSDRFFAERPEGSVSTLKIQRTQQEDSAVYLCASSFRPIENEQFFGPGTRLTVL.

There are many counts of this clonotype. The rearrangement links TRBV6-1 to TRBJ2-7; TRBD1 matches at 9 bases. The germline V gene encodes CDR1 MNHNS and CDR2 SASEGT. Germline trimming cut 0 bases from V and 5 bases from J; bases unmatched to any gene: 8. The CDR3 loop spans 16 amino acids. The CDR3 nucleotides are TGTGCCAGCAGTGAAGCGCCGGGACAGGGTCAAGACGAGCAGTACTTC. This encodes CASSEAPGQGQDEQYF.

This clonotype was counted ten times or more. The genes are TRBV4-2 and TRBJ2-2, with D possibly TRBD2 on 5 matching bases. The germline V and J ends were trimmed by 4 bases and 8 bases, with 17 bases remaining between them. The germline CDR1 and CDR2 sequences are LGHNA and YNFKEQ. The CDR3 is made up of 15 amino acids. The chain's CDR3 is CASSLSLDSAGELFF. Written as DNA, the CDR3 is TGTGCCAGCAGCCTATCTCTGGACTCGGCGGGGGAGCTGTTTTTT.

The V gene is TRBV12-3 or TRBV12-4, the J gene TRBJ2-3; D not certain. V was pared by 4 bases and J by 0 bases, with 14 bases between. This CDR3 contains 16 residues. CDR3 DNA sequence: TGTGCCAGCAGTTCTGGCTGGACCCACAGCACAGATACGCAGTATTTT. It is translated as CASSSGWTHSTDTQYF.

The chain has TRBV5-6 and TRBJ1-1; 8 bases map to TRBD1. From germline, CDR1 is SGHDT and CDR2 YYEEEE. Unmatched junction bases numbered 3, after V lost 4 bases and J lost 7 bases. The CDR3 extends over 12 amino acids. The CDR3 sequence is CASSGGQDEAFF. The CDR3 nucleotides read TGTGCCAGCAGCGGGGGACAGGATGAAGCTTTCTTT.

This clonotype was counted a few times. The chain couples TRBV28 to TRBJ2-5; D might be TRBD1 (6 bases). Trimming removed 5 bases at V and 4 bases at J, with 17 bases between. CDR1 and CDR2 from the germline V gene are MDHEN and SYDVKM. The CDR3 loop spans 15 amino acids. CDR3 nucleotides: TGTGCCAGCAGTACAGGGAAGAAACAACTAGAGACCCAGTACTTC. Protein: CASSTGKKQLETQYF.

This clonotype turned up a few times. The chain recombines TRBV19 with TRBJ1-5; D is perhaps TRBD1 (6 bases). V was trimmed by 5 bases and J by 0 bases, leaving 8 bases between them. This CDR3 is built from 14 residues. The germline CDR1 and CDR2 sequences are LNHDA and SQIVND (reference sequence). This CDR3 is CASSAGHSNQPQHF. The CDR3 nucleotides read TGTGCCAGTAGTGCGGGACATAGCAATCAGCCCCAGCATTTT.